The clone carrying this T cell receptor (beta chain) was seen ten or more times. The data originate from a study of T cells in Graves' hyperthyroidism and ophthalmopathy. CDR3 length equals 14 residues. The V gene lost 6 bases and the J gene lost 0 bases, with 9 bases spanning the gap. Amplification yielded TCR beta CDR3 regions, with RNA transcripts as the source. The HTBI primer set drove a first-round RT-PCR of the TCR CDR3. Via MiXCR, TCRdb re-called the multiplex PCR reads, giving one row per CDR3 protein. Found here are 600,000 to 700,000 distinct CDR3 sequences, roughly 14% of them singletons; the top ten hold roughly 4.3%.

This receptor was taken from a woman aged 40-49 years with Graves' ophthalmopathy. This chain connects TRBV12-3 or TRBV12-4 to TRBJ1-5; no clear D gene. The specimen was blood. The CDR3 protein is CASSPTGSNQPQHF. Written as DNA, the CDR3 is TGTGCCAGCAGCCCTACGGGTAGCAATCAGCCCCAGCATTTT.